What follows are 14 T cell receptor beta chains derived from one specimen sequenced in a study of naive and memory T cell subsets. Both TRBC1 and TRBC2 were covered by a beta constant-region primer of two equimolar oligonucleotides. Nested alpha and beta constant-region primers with the SP2 primer drove four PCR rounds on ligated cDNA. TCRdb called the UMI-ligation and nested PCR reads again in MiXCR, with one record for every CDR3 protein. Of under 150,000 distinct CDR3 sequences in the sample, approximately 21% were seen once. No antigen has been assigned to these receptors. Study-wide findings and caveats: Possibly reflecting memory cells re-expressing CD45RA, a few larger clonotypes occurred in naive repertoires, especially CD8.

The sample comprised naive CD8+ T cells from blood. The receptors were gathered from a human donor in good health.

The V gene is TRBV29-1, the J gene TRBJ2-7, with 7 positions matching TRBD2. Germline V gives CDR1 SQVTM, CDR2 ANQGSEA. The CDR3 has 16 amino acids. V was pared by 2 bases and J by 2 bases, with 12 bases of the junction left unmatched. In DNA, the CDR3 is TGCAGCGTTGAATGGCCAGCGGGATCACGGACCTACGAGCAGTACTTC. Translation gives CSVEWPAGSRTYEQYF.

V and J are TRBV28 and TRBJ1-1; no reliable D call. The V and J ends lost 3 bases and 5 bases respectively, with 7 bases between them. The CDR3 extends over 12 amino acids. Looked up from germline, CDR1 is MDHEN and CDR2 is SYDVKM. The CDR3 nucleotides are TGTGCCAGCAGTTTCCACGGGACTGAAGCTTTCTTT. Its protein is CASSFHGTEAFF.

The chain is built from TRBV9 and TRBJ2-5; D call uncertain. This CDR3 has 15 residues. Trimming shortened V by 0 bases and J by 5 bases, and 14 bases separated the two germline ends. Germline V gene lookup returns CDR1 SGDLS and CDR2 YYNGEE. CDR3 sequence reads: CASSVVPEPRETQYF. In nucleotides, the CDR3 is TGTGCCAGCAGCGTAGTTCCGGAACCCAGGGAGACCCAGTACTTC.

Turning to this clonotype: Compared with germline, one end of the junction differs, possibly owing to a read error. The V call is TRBV19, the J call TRBJ2-7; possibly TRBD1 or TRBD2 for D (5 bases each). The V gene's germline CDR1 is LNHDA and CDR2 SQIVND (reference sequence). This CDR3 comprises 13 residues. The CDR3 DNA is TGTGCCAGTAGTATCTCAAACTCGGGACCTTATAACTTC. It yields the protein CASSISNSGPYNF. Full variable domain (remainder filled in from reference TRBV19 and TRBJ2-7): DGGITQSPKYLFRKEGQNVTLSCEQNLNHDAMYWYRQDPGQGLRLIYYSQIVNDFQKGDIAEGYSVSREKKESFPLTVTSAQKNPTAFYLCASSISNSGPYNFGPGTRLTVT.

On this clonotype itself: The junction departs from the called germline gene at one end, perhaps through a read error. This chain joins TRBV7-6 and TRBJ2-7; 11 nucleotides line up with TRBD2. The CDR3 covers 16 residues. The V gene's germline CDR1 is SGHVS and CDR2 FNYEAQ. The CDR3 nucleotides read TGTGTCAGCAGCTCAGGGACTAGCGGAAGCCTCTACGAGCAGTACTTC. This codes for CVSSSGTSGSLYEQYF.

The V gene is TRBV3-1, the J gene TRBJ2-5, with 8 bases that match TRBD1. Looked up from germline, CDR1 is LGHDT and CDR2 is YNNKEL (reference sequence). V was pared by 6 bases and J by 3 bases, with 3 bases of the junction left unmatched. There are 13 residues in the CDR3. The CDR3 protein is CASRKQGEETQYF. For the CDR3, the DNA is TGTGCCAGCAGGAAACAGGGGGAAGAGACCCAGTACTTC.

V and J are TRBV30 and TRBJ1-1; no reliable D call. This CDR3 region has 14 residues. Germline V gene data show CDR1 as GTSNPN and CDR2 as SVGIG (reference sequence). V lost 0 bases and J 1 base, leaving 9 bases between the germline ends. The CDR3 DNA is TGTGCCTGGAGTGTAATGGGTCAGAACACTGAAGCTTTCTTT. It encodes CAWSVMGQNTEAFF.

This clonotype has more than one count but fewer than ten. The chain has TRBV4-1 and TRBJ2-7, with D possibly TRBD2 on 5 matching bases. The CDR3 runs to 13 residues. V lost 3 bases, J lost 5 bases, and 11 bases lay in between. CDR1 is MGHRA and CDR2 is YSYEKL in the germline V gene. DNA for the CDR3: TGCGCCAGCAGCCAGGTAGTCGGGAACGAGCAGTACTTC. Amino acid sequence: CASSQVVGNEQYF.

The chain carries TRBV25-1 and TRBJ1-4; D uncertain. The CDR3 runs to 14 residues. Trimming left V 0 bases short and J 6 bases short, with 8 bases between. CDR1 and CDR2 from the germline V gene are MGHDK and SYGVNS. The CDR3 spells CASSEYTGDEKLFF. The DNA of the CDR3 is TGTGCCAGCAGTGAATACACCGGGGATGAAAAACTGTTTTTT.

The chain carries TRBV10-3 and TRBJ1-5, with 11 nucleotides matching TRBD1. The CDR3 has 15 amino acids. Germline loops: CDR1 ENHRY, CDR2 SYGVKD. J gave up 5 bases and V 1 base, and 1 base lay outside the gene matches. CDR3 in amino acids: CAISEWDRGDQPQHF. CDR3 DNA: TGTGCCATCAGTGAGTGGGACAGGGGGGATCAGCCCCAGCATTTT.

The DNA of the CDR3 is TGCAGCTCTTGGAGCAATGGTGAGCAGTTCTTC. It encodes CSSWSNGEQFF. V gene TRBV29-1 combines with J gene TRBJ2-1, with D hard to call. Germline CDR1 reads SQVTM; CDR2 reads ANQGSEA. Trimming pared 8 bases from V and 9 bases from J, leaving 14 bases between. The CDR3 loop spans 11 amino acids.

This chain joins TRBV12-3 or TRBV12-4 and TRBJ1-2; a weak D match, TRBD1 (6 bases). The CDR3 loop spans 13 amino acids. Trimming shortened V by 7 bases and J by 6 bases, and 15 bases separated the two germline ends. CDR3: CASTLYGGDGYTF. In DNA, the CDR3 is TGTGCCAGCACGCTATATGGGGGCGATGGCTACACCTTC.

This clonotype was found a few times. The chain is built from TRBV5-4 and TRBJ2-1, with 7 bases fitting TRBD1. Germline values: CDR1 SGHNT, CDR2 YYREEE (reference sequence). The CDR3 sequence is 12 residues long. Losses at the gene ends were 4 bases for V and 12 bases for J; bases not matched to a gene: 7. The CDR3 reads CASSQTGDGQFF. The CDR3 region has the DNA TGTGCCAGCAGCCAAACAGGGGATGGGCAGTTCTTC.

The V call is TRBV28, the J call TRBJ1-1, with D possibly being TRBD1 (5 bases). CDR3 length: 19 amino acids. V lost 3 bases to trimming and J lost 5 bases, with 28 bases between them. The germline V gene encodes CDR1 MDHEN and CDR2 SYDVKM. The CDR3 region has the DNA TGTGCCAGCAGTTTTCCCCTTAATAAGCTAGCACGGGGGGGGACTGAAGCTTTCTTT. Residues: CASSFPLNKLARGGTEAFF.